This T cell receptor (beta chain) emerged from a study of T cell responses to AZD1222 COVID-19 vaccine. As for the study in general: Analysis merged second doses at about 4 or about 12 weeks.

V shed 0 bases and J 3 bases; nucleotides not matched to a gene: 4. This CDR3 spans 15 amino acids. The germline CDR1 and CDR2 sequences are SGHVS and FQNEAQ. Whole-study results and caveats: Two doses of AZD1222 preceded a rise in Spike-specific TCR breadth and depth. White British donors predominated, females outnumbered males, and clonal diversity was possibly underestimated. Across the whole spike, CD4 TCRs peaked at regions 160-218 and 743-854.

The assay was immunoSEQ multiplex PCR, and TCRdb's table has in-frame clones only and misses some. This table has 75,000 to 100,000 clones, about 89% appearing once. In regard to this clone: Its antigen is unidentified.

This TCR came from an adult in good health. Sequencing used peripheral blood, obtained on day 0 of AZD1222 vaccination. This sequence joins TRBV7-8 and TRBJ1-1, with 7 bases that match TRBD1. This CDR3 is CASSLATGVDTEAFF. CDR3 coding DNA: TGTGCCAGCAGCTTAGCCACAGGGGTTGACACTGAAGCTTTCTTT. Supplemented by reference TRBV7-8 and TRBJ1-1, the full variable domain reads GAGVSQSPRYKVAKRGQDVALRCDPISGHVSLFWYQQALGQGPEFLTYFQNEAQLDKSGLPSDRFFAERPEGSVSTLKIQRTQQEDSAVYLCASSLATGVDTEAFFGQGTRLTVV.